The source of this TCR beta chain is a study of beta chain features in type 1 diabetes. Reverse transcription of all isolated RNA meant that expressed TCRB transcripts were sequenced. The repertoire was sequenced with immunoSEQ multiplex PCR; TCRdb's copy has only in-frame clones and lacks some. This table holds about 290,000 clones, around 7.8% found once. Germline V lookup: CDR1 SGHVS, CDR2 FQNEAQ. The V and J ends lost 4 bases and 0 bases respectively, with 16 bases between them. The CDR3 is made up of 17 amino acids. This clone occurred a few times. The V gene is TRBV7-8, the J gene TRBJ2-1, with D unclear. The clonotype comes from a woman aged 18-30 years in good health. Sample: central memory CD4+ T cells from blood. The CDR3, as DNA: TGTGCCAGCAGCTCCAGGCTCAACCCCACCTCCTACAATGAGCAGTTCTTC. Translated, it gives CASSSRLNPTSYNEQFF.